This TCR beta chain was retrieved from a study of T cell repertoires in cytomegalovirus infection. Study context: Evidence of both CMV infection and a matching HLA type came from public TCR beta signatures.

MiXCR was run by TCRdb on the reads, yielding one entry per CDR3 protein. The table has approximately 160,000 distinct CDR3 sequences, more than 15% seen once. V was pared by 6 bases and J by 2 bases, with 7 bases of the junction left unmatched. The CDR3 has 15 amino acids. Germline-derived CDR1 and CDR2 are MNHNS and SASEGT. In the case of this clonotype: Its specificity is not known.

General study points: Adding up the frequency of public TCR beta families identified people who carried CMV plus the relevant HLA. HLA-C-restricted CMV-specific TCR beta clonotypes were dominant in the ex vivo response.

This chain uses TRBV6-1 with TRBJ2-7; 10 nucleotides line up with TRBD1. Input material: CD8+ T cells from PBMCs. This receptor was obtained from a human donor in good health (CMV status not recorded). Some clones in this sample may be carry-over from other donors' samples. The CDR3 region is CASSDGTGVTYEQYF. The CDR3 DNA is TGTGCCAGCAGCGACGGGACAGGGGTAACCTACGAGCAGTACTTC.